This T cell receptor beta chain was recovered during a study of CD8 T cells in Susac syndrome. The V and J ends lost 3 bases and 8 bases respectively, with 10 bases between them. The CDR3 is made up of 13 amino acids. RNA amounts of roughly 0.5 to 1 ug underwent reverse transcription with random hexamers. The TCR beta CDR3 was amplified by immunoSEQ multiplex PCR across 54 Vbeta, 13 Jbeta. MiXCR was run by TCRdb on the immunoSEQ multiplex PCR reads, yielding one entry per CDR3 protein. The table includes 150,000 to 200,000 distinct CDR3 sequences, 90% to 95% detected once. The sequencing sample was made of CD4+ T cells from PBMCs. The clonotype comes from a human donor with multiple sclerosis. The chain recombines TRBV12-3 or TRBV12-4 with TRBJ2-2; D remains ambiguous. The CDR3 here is CASSLTSGGELFF. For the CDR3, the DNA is TGTGCCAGCAGTTTGACTTCCGGAGGGGAGCTGTTTTTT.